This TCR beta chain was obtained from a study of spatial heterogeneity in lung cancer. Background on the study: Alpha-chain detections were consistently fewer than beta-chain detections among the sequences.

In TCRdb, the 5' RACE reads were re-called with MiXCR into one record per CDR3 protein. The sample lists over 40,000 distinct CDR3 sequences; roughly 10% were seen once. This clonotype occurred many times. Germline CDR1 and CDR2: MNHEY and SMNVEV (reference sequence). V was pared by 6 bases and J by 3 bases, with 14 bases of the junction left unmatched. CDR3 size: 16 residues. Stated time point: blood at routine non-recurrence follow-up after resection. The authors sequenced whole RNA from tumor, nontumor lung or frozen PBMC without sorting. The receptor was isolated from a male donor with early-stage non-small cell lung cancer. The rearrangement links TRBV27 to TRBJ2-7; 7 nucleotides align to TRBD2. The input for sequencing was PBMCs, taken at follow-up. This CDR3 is CASRGSRGLNFYEQYF. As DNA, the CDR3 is TGTGCCAGCAGAGGGTCGAGGGGACTAAACTTCTACGAGCAGTACTTC.